A single sample gave rise to the 8 T cell receptor beta chains below, sequenced in a study of TIL therapy for anti-PD-1-resistant metastatic lung cancer. The time point here: pre-treatment sample, taken before nivolumab and TIL therapy. Pleural nodules or supraclavicular lymph nodes made up most of the excised metastases sampled. This was the immunoSEQ v3 assay. TCRdb's copy holds only in-frame clones and misses some; the assay was immunoSEQ multiplex PCR. The sample has around 9,000 clones, 76% seen once. Sample: tumor tissue, taken at baseline. Every receptor here comes from a person aged 25 to 80 with non-small cell lung cancer.

The chain has TRBV7-2 and TRBJ2-3; 7 nucleotides line up with TRBD2. There are 15 residues in the CDR3. After removal of 1 base from V and 3 bases from J, the junction contained 4 bases not matched to a gene. Germline lookup yields CDR1 SGHTA and CDR2 FQGNSA. The CDR3 sequence: CASSLDGGSTDTQYF. Here the CDR3 DNA reads TGTGCCAGCAGCTTAGATGGCGGGAGTACAGATACGCAGTATTTT. Full variable domain (remainder filled in from reference TRBV7-2 and TRBJ2-3): GAGVSQSPSNKVTEKGKDVELRCDPISGHTALYWYRQSLGQGLEFLIYFQGNSAPDKSGLPSDRFSAERTGGSVSTLTIQRTQQEDSAVYLCASSLDGGSTDTQYFGPGTRLTVL.

This rearrangement joins TRBV30 to TRBJ1-6; TRBD1 matches 10 bases. The CDR3 extends over 13 amino acids. CDR1 is GTSNPN and CDR2 is SVGIG in the germline V gene (reference sequence). The CDR3 DNA sequence: TGTGCAGGACAGGGGGAGTATAATTCACCCCTCCACTTT. It is translated as CAGQGEYNSPLHF.

This clone was picked up a small number of times. The chain combines TRBV5-4 with TRBJ2-3; TRBD2 matches at 7 bases. The CDR3 runs to 16 residues. The germline gives CDR1 SGHNT, CDR2 YYREEE (reference sequence). J was trimmed by 6 bases and V by 4 bases; bases with no gene match: 14. This chain's CDR3 is CASSPLGGRNFDTQYF. The CDR3 nucleotides are TGTGCCAGCAGCCCCTTGGGAGGGAGAAATTTTGATACGCAGTATTTT.

This chain uses TRBV30 with TRBJ2-4; the match to TRBD1 covers 7 bases. The CDR3 has 12 residues. With V trimmed by 4 bases and J by 5 bases, 2 bases remained unmatched. Germline lookup yields CDR1 GTSNPN and CDR2 SVGIG (reference sequence). The chain's CDR3 is CAWMTGQNIQYF. CDR3 bases: TGTGCCTGGATGACAGGGCAAAACATTCAGTACTTC.

The rearrangement links TRBV10-3 to TRBJ2-7, with 8 bases matching TRBD1. With 2 bases clipped from V and 2 bases from J, the junction kept 8 bases outside the gene matches. CDR3 length: 16 residues. From germline, CDR1 is ENHRY and CDR2 SYGVKD. The chain's CDR3 is CAISELTGTGPYEQYF. As DNA, the CDR3 is TGTGCCATCAGTGAGCTGACCGGGACAGGTCCCTACGAGCAGTACTTC.

This sequence joins TRBV4-3 and TRBJ2-1; 15 positions match TRBD2. There are 16 residues in the CDR3. J lost 6 bases, V lost 1 base, and 1 base had no gene match. CDR1 is LGHNA and CDR2 is YSLEER in the germline V gene. The CDR3 loop is CASSQGTSGRANEQFF. The CDR3 DNA reads as TGCGCCAGCAGCCAAGGGACTAGCGGGAGGGCCAATGAGCAGTTCTTC.

The chain couples TRBV18 to TRBJ2-3, with D tentatively TRBD2 (6 bases). The V gene's germline CDR1 is KGHSH and CDR2 LQKENI. V was cut by 3 bases and J by 6 bases, with 10 bases left in between. This CDR3 comprises 13 residues. The CDR3 region has the DNA TGTGCCAGCTCACCCGGCGGAGGGGATACGCAGTATTTT. Its protein is CASSPGGGDTQYF.

Only a few counts were recorded for this clone. The genes are TRBV27 and TRBJ2-5, with TRBD2 matching over 8 bases. Germline CDR1 MNHEY, CDR2 SMNVEV (reference sequence). V shed 1 base and J 1 base; nucleotides not matched to a gene: 11. This CDR3 region has 18 residues. CDR3 DNA sequence: TGTGCCAGCAGTTTATGGGCCTGGAGCGGGGGATTCCAAGAGACCCAGTACTTC. Its translation: CASSLWAWSGGFQETQYF.